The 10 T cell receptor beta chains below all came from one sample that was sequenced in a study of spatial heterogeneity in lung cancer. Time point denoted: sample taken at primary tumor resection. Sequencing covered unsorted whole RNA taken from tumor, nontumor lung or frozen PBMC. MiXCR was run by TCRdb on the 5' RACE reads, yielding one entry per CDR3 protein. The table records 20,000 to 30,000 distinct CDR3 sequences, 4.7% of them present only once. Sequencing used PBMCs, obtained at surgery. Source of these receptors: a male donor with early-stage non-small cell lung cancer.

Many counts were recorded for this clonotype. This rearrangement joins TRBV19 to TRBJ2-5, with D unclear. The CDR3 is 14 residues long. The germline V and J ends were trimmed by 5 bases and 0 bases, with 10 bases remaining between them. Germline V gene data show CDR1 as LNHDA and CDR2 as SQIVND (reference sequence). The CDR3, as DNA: TGTGCCAGTAGTGCCGGACGCAACCAAGAGACCCAGTACTTC. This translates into CASSAGRNQETQYF.

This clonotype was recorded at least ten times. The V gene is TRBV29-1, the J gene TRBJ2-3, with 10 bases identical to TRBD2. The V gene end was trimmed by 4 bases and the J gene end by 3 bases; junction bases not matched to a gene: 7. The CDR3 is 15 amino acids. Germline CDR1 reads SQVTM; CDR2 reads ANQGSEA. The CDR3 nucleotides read TGCAGCGTTGCCCCCCGAGCGGGAGGGACAGATACGCAGTATTTT. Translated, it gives CSVAPRAGGTDTQYF.

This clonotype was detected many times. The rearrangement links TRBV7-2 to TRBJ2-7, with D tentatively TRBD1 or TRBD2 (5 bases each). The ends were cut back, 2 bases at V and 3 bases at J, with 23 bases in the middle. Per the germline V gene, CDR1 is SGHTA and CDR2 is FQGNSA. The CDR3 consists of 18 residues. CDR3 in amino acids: CASSLPRAGTSGLYEQYF. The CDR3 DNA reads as TGTGCCAGCAGCTTACCCAGGGCCGGTACGTCCGGACTCTACGAGCAGTACTTC.

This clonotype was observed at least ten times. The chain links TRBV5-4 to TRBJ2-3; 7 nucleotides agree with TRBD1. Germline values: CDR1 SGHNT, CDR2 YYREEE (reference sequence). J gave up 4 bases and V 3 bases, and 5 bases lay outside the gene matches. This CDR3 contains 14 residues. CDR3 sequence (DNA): TGTGCCAGCAGCTCGTCTCAGGGGGCAGATACGCAGTATTTT. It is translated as CASSSSQGADTQYF. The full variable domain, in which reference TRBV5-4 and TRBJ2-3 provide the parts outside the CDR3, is ETGVTQSPTHLIKTRGQQVTLRCSSQSGHNTVSWYQQALGQGPQFIFQYYREEENGRGNFPPRFSGLQFPNYSSELNVNALELDDSALYLCASSSSQGADTQYFGPGTRLTVL.

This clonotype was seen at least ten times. This chain's CDR3 is CASSFTGGLTEAFF. CDR3 in DNA: TGTGCCAGCAGTTTCACAGGGGGCCTTACTGAAGCTTTCTTT. The chain is built from TRBV11-2 and TRBJ1-1, with TRBD1 identical over 9 bases. The germline V gene encodes CDR1 SGHAT and CDR2 FQNNGV. Unmatched junction bases numbered 7, after V lost 6 bases and J lost 5 bases. The CDR3 spans 14 residues.

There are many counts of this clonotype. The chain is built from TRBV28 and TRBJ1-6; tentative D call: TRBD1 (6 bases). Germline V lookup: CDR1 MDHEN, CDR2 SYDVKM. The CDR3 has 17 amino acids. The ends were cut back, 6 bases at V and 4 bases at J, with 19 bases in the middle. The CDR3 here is CASSSQVGRGYNSPLHF. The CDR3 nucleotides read TGTGCCAGCAGCAGTCAAGTTGGCAGGGGATATAATTCACCCCTCCACTTT.

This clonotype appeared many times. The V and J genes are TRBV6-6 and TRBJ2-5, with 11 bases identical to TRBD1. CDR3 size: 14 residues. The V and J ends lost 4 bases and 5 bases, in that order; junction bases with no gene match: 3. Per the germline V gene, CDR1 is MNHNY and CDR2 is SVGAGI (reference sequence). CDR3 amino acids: CASSSGTGGETQYF. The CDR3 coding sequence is TGTGCCAGCAGTTCCGGGACAGGGGGTGAGACCCAGTACTTC.

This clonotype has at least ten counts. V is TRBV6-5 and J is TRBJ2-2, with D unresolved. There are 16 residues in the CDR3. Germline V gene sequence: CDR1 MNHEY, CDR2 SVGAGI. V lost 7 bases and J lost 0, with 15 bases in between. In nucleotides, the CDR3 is TGTGCCAGCAAGCGAGTCGGAAACACGAACACCGGGGAGCTGTTTTTT. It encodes CASKRVGNTNTGELFF.

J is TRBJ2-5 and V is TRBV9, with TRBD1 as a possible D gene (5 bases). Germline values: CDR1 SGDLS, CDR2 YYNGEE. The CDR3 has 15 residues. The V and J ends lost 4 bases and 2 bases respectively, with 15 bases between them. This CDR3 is CASSPLDTSQETQYF. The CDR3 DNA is TGTGCCAGCAGCCCCCTGGACACTTCTCAAGAGACCCAGTACTTC.

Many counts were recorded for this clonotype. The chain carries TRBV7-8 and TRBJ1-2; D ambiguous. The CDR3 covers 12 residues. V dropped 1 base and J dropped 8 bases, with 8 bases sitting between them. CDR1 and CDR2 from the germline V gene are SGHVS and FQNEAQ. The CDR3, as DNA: TGTGCCAGCAGCTTAGGAGGGAACGGCTACACCTTC. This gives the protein CASSLGGNGYTF.